The sequence of this T cell receptor (beta chain) was determined in a study of cytomegalovirus exposure and HLA in healthy donors. Notes on the study in general: Later examination showed HLA-associated TCR beta chains had greater clonal expansion than equally common others.

The CDR3 sequence is 13 residues long. CDR1 is MDHEN and CDR2 is SYDVKM in the germline V gene. The V and J ends lost 3 bases and 3 bases respectively, with 8 bases between them. Primers included in the PCR were 60 Vbeta and 13 Jbeta primers. As originally analysed: There were about 80 million unique TCR beta chains by a later count, and 10 million to 12 million of them were shared. Libraries were prepared by immunoSEQ multiplex PCR; TCRdb keeps only in-frame clonotypes and omits some of them. For V, J and clone size, that table is used; D and trimming come from the DNA. The table has 150,000 to 200,000 clones, approximately 81% seen once. Details on this clone: Its specificity is unknown.

This sequence originates from a young man in good health and CMV-seronegative. V gene TRBV28 combines with J gene TRBJ1-2; possible D gene TRBD1, 6 bases. The sample taken for sequencing was PBMCs. The CDR3 nucleotides read TGTGCCAGCAGTTTGCGACAGGACTATGGCTACACCTTC. Translated: CASSLRQDYGYTF.